This entry features one TCR beta chain sequence. What it binds is unknown. Pooled together were second doses at about 4 or about 12 weeks. The data were produced by immunoSEQ multiplex PCR, yet TCRdb's version contains in-frame clones alone and is incomplete. This repertoire shows around 150,000 clones, about nine tenths found once; its top ten account for around 6.3%. Germline CDR1 MDHEN, CDR2 SYDVKM. The CDR3 contains 16 residues. Trimming took 6 bases from V and 3 from J, leaving 18 bases between them. This sample was included in a study of T cell responses to AZD1222 COVID-19 vaccine. General study findings and limits: Donors were largely white British and mainly female; clonal diversity was possibly underestimated.

The sequencing used peripheral blood, collected 28 days after the second AZD1222 dose. The chain joins TRBV28 to TRBJ1-5; a weak D match, TRBD1 (6 bases). This receptor was taken from an adult who received the AZD1222 COVID-19 vaccine. The chain's CDR3 is CASSPGGRLHNQPQHF. CDR3 nucleotides: TGTGCCAGCAGCCCCGGGGGCAGGCTACACAATCAGCCCCAGCATTTT.